This T cell receptor (beta chain) was captured by sequencing in a study of OX40 agonist ivuxolimab in advanced cancers. Whole-study context: Patients received intravenous ivuxolimab every 2 weeks at 0.01 to 10 mg/kg. Study outcomes and limitations: In a subset of nonresponders, normalized T-cell clonal expansion was also low. Antigens targeted by the expanded peripheral T cells were not determined.

Profiling relied on immunoSEQ multiplex PCR, and the TCRdb table lists in-frame clones only, not all of them. The sample consists of approximately 20,000 clones, approximately 90% of them appearing once. Regarding this clone: Its antigen is unknown.

The V end was cut by 4 bases, the J end by 0 bases, with 15 bases between. CDR1 and CDR2 (germline): LGHNA, YNFKEQ. CDR3 length: 16 residues. Samples were taken at baseline and on day 1 of cycles 4 and 7. This sequence was found in an adult with an advanced solid tumor such as melanoma, head and neck, liver or kidney cancer. This material consisted of CD4+ or CD8+ T cells sorted from blood, taken in a trial of the OX40 agonist ivuxolimab. The chain joins TRBV4-2 to TRBJ1-2, with D possibly being TRBD1 (6 bases). Written as DNA, the CDR3 is TGTGCCAGCAGCCTCGACAGGCCAACAACTAACTATGGCTACACCTTC. Protein product: CASSLDRPTTNYGYTF.